A single sample gave rise to the 9 T cell receptor beta chains below, sequenced in a study of cytomegalovirus exposure and HLA in healthy donors (dated by TCRdb to about 2017). The library was produced with the immunoSEQ multiplex PCR assay. The multiplex PCR relied on a mix of 60 forward primers for TCR Vbeta segments and 13 reverse primers for TCR Jbeta segments. What TCRdb holds here is the immuneACCESS table cut down to in-frame rearrangements. Part of the clones is not present; checked against another copy, under half of the missing clones reflect an unresolved V gene, and the others are unexplained. Counted in this sample were more than 150,000 clones; 65% to 80% of them appeared once. The ten largest clones capture under 2.5% of the sample. Sequenced material: PBMCs. The receptors here all came from a woman in her 30s in good health and CMV-seropositive.

Turning to this clone: One end of the junction varies from germline; a read error may be responsible. The chain couples TRBV7-8 to TRBJ1-2, with TRBD1 as a possible D gene (6 bases). CDR1 SGHVS and CDR2 FQNEAQ come from the germline V gene. CDR3 length: 14 residues. The CDR3 nucleotides are TGTGCCAGCAGCTTAGTAACGCAGGGACAAGGTTACATCTTC. The encoded protein is CASSLVTQGQGYIF.

This clone has just a few counts. The V gene is TRBV11-2, the J gene TRBJ2-3; 9 bases are shared with TRBD1. Germline CDR1 is SGHAT and CDR2 is FQNNGV. The J segment lost 4 bases and the V segment lost 1 base, leaving 3 bases of the junction unmatched. The CDR3 loop spans 15 amino acids. The CDR3 region is CASSLGTGVADTQYF. CDR3 nucleotides: TGTGCCAGCAGCTTAGGGACAGGGGTAGCAGATACGCAGTATTTT.

The rearrangement uses TRBV7-2 and TRBJ2-5, with D possibly being TRBD2 (5 bases). Germline V lookup: CDR1 SGHTA, CDR2 FQGNSA. The V gene lost 1 base and the J gene lost 5 bases, with 11 bases spanning the gap. The CDR3 covers 14 residues. CDR3 DNA: TGTGCCAGCAGCTTAGACCGGGGTAGTGAGACCCAGTACTTC. Amino acids: CASSLDRGSETQYF.

The chain couples TRBV7-6 to TRBJ1-6; tentative D call: TRBD1 (5 bases). V dropped 1 base and J dropped 9 bases, with 13 bases sitting between them. There are 15 residues in the CDR3. Looked up from germline, CDR1 is SGHVS and CDR2 is FNYEAQ. As DNA, the CDR3 is TGTGCCAGCAGCTTAGGGGGCAGGGTTGGTTCACCCCTCCACTTT. This codes for CASSLGGRVGSPLHF.

V is TRBV4-2 and J is TRBJ1-1; 7 nucleotides line up with TRBD1. The junction had 3 bases not matched to a gene; V was cut back by 5 bases and J by 0 bases. Per germline, CDR1 LGHNA and CDR2 YNFKEQ. CDR3 length equals 14 residues. CDR3 nucleotide sequence: TGTGCCAGCAGCAGGGACAGATTGAACACTGAAGCTTTCTTT. It codes for CASSRDRLNTEAFF.

V is TRBV28 and J is TRBJ1-2; the match to TRBD1 covers 7 bases. V was clipped by 6 bases and J by 4 bases; unmatched bases: 5. The CDR3 consists of 13 residues. Germline CDR1 MDHEN, CDR2 SYDVKM. CDR3 sequence (DNA): TGTGCCAGCAGGCTGACAGGGAGCTATGGCTACACCTTC. Translation: CASRLTGSYGYTF.

The chain links TRBV7-9 to TRBJ1-2, with 7 bases matching TRBD1. The V gene end was trimmed by 5 bases and the J gene end by 5 bases; junction bases not matched to a gene: 8. This CDR3 spans 14 amino acids. Per the germline V gene, CDR1 is SEHNR and CDR2 is FQNEAQ (reference sequence). Here the CDR3 reads CASSHTGVAYGYTF. The CDR3 DNA reads TGTGCCAGCAGCCACACAGGGGTTGCTTATGGCTACACCTTC.

The rearrangement links TRBV7-3 to TRBJ1-5; D is undetermined. Looked up from germline, CDR1 is SGHTA and CDR2 is FQGTGA. This CDR3 is built from 15 residues. The V gene lost 11 bases and the J gene lost 9 bases, with 26 bases spanning the gap. Here the CDR3 DNA reads TGTGCCCAACTGTACCCGGGTTCCCCGGGAGGGCCCCAGCATTTT. The encoded protein is CAQLYPGSPGGPQHF.

The V call is TRBV27, the J call TRBJ1-5; D may be TRBD1 (6 bases). The CDR3 contains 14 residues. V lost 2 bases, J lost 5 bases, and 10 bases lay in between. Per germline, CDR1 MNHEY and CDR2 SMNVEV (reference sequence). The CDR3 region is CASSLNRVYQPQHF. The CDR3 coding sequence is TGTGCCAGCAGTTTAAACAGGGTGTATCAGCCCCAGCATTTT.